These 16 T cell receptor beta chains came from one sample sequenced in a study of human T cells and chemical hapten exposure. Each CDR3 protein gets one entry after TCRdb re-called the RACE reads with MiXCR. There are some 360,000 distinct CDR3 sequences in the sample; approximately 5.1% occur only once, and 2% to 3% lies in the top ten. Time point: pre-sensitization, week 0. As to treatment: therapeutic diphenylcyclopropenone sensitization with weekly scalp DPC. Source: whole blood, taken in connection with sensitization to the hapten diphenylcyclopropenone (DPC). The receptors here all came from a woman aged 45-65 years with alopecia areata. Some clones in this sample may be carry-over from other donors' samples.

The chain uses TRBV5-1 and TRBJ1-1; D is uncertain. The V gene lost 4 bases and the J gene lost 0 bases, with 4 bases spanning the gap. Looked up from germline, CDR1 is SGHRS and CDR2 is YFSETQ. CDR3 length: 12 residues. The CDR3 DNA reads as TGCGCCAGCAGCGCGCTGAACACTGAAGCTTTCTTT. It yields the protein CASSALNTEAFF.

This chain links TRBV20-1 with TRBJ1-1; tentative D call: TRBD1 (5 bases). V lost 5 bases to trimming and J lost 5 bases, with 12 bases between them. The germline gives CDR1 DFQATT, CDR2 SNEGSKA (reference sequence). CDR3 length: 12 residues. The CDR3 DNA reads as TGCAGTGCTGAGGGCAGGGATACTGAAGCTTTCTTT. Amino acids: CSAEGRDTEAFF.

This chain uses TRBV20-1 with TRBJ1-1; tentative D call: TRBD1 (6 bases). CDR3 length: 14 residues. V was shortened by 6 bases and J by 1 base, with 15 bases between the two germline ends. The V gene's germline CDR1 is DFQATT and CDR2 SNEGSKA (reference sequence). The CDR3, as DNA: TGCAGTGCCCGTCCGGGGGGCACGAACACTGAAGCTTTCTTT. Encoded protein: CSARPGGTNTEAFF.

The CDR3 spells CSGGQGGNEQFF. For the CDR3, the DNA is TGCAGTGGGGGACAGGGGGGCAATGAGCAGTTCTTC. The chain joins TRBV20-1 to TRBJ2-1, with TRBD1 identical over 11 bases. The CDR3 covers 12 residues. Trimming removed 7 bases from V and 6 bases from J; junction bases left unmatched: 2. Germline CDR1 DFQATT, CDR2 SNEGSKA (reference sequence).

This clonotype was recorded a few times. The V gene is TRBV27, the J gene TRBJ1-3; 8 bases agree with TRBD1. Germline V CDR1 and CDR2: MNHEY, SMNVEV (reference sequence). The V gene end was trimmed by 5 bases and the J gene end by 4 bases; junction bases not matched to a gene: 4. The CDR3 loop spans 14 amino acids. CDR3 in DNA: TGTGCCAGCAGTCGGACAGGGAGAGGAAACACCATATATTTT. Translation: CASSRTGRGNTIYF.

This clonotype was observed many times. CDR3: CASSQDPGSIEAFF. CDR3 coding DNA: TGCGCCAGCAGCCAAGATCCAGGCTCTATTGAAGCTTTCTTT. The V call is TRBV4-1, the J call TRBJ1-1; D is unresolved. Germline V gene lookup returns CDR1 MGHRA and CDR2 YSYEKL. V was shortened by 0 bases and J by 7 bases, with 12 bases between the two germline ends. The length of the CDR3 is 14 residues.

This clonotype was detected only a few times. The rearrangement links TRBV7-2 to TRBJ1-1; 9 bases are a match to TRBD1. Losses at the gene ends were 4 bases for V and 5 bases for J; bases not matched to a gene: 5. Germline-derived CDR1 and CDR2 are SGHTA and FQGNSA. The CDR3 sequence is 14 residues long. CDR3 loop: CASSSRQGDTEAFF. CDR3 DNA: TGTGCCAGCAGCTCAAGACAGGGGGATACTGAAGCTTTCTTT.

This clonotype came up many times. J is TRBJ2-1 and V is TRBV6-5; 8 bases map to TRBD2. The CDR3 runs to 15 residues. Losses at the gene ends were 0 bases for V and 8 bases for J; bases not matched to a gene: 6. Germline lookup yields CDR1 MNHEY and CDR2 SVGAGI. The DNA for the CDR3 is TGTGCCAGCAGTTACTCGGTAGCGGGAAGGTATGAGCAGTTCTTC. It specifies CASSYSVAGRYEQFF.

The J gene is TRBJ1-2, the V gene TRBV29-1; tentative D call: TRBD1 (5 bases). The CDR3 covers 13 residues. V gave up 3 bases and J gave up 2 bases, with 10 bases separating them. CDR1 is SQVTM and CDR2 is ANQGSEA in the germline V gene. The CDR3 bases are TGCAGCGTTGATTCGACAGAGAACTATGGCTACACCTTC. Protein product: CSVDSTENYGYTF.

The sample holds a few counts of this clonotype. The CDR3 sequence: CASSLAWSEQYF. The DNA of the CDR3 is TGTGCCAGCAGCTTAGCGTGGTCCGAGCAGTACTTC. This rearrangement joins TRBV13 to TRBJ2-7; D gene unclear. The CDR3 has 12 residues. The V gene lost 1 base and the J gene lost 6 bases, with 7 bases spanning the gap. Germline loops: CDR1 PRHDT, CDR2 FYEKMQ (reference sequence).

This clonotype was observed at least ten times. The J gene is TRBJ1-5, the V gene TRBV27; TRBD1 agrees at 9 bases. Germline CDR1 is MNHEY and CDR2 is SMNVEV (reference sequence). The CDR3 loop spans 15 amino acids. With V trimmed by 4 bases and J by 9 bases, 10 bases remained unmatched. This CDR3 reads CASSSAGTGTLPQHF. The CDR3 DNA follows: TGTGCCAGCAGTTCAGCCGGGACAGGGACCCTGCCCCAGCATTTT.

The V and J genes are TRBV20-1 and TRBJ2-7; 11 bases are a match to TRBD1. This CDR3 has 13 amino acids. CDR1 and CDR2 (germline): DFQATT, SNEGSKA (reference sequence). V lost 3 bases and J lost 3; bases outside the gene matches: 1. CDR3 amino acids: CSASGTGGYEQYF. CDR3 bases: TGCAGTGCTAGTGGGACAGGGGGCTACGAGCAGTACTTC.

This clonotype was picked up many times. Written as DNA, the CDR3 is TGCAGTGCACTATATGCCGCGGGAGCTTTCTTT. Translation gives CSALYAAGAFF. The chain uses TRBV20-1 and TRBJ1-1; D gene uncertain. The CDR3 length is 11 residues. V gave up 6 bases and J gave up 10 bases, with 15 bases separating them. Germline CDR1 reads DFQATT; CDR2 reads SNEGSKA (reference sequence).

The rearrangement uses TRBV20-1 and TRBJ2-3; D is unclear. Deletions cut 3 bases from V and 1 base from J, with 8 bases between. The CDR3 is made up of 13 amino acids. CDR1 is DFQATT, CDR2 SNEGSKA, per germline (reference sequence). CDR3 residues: CSARLGGTDTQYF. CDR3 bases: TGCAGTGCTAGGTTAGGAGGCACAGATACGCAGTATTTT.

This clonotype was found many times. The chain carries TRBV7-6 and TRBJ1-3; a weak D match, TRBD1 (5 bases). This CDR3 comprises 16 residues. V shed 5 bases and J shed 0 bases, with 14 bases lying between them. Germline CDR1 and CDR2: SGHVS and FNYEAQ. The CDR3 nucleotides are TGTGCCAGCAGCCCGCGAGGGACTCTCTCTGGAAACACCATATATTTT. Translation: CASSPRGTLSGNTIYF.

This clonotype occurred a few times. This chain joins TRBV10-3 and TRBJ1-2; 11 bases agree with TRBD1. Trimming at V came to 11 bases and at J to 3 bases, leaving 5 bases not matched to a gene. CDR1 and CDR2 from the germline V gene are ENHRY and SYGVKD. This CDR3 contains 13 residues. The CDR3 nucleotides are TGTGCCGTCCGGGACAGGGGGGACTATGGCTACACCTTC. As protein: CAVRDRGDYGYTF.